Below, 22 T cell receptor beta chains from the same sample are listed, as sequenced in a study of Graves' ophthalmopathy and Graves' hyperthyroidism listed by TCRdb under 2018. For sequencing, an Illumina HiSeq 2000 was employed. TCR beta CDR3 regions were amplified from RNA transcripts for repertoire sequencing. The first round of RT-PCR was done with HTBI primers and the Qiagen OneStep RT-PCR kit, and was followed by a second round of multiplex PCR, then size selection and purification. The public reads were run again by TCRdb, first through fastp at Q25 and then through MiXCR, and only productive beta chains were kept. Duplicate CDR3 protein sequences are folded into a single record with the most common DNA and genes. This sample holds almost 750,000 distinct CDR3 sequences; 40% were observed only once. The ten biggest clones cover around 40% of the sample. The sample comprised peripheral blood. The source is an adult man with Graves' ophthalmopathy.

This clonotype was recorded at least ten times. The chain combines TRBV7-3 with TRBJ1-6; D remains ambiguous. The V and J ends lost 5 bases and 9 bases respectively, with 14 bases between them. Germline V CDR1 and CDR2: SGHTA, FQGTGA. This CDR3 has 14 amino acids. The CDR3 region is CASSETYYGSPLHF. The DNA for the CDR3 is TGTGCCAGCAGCGAAACCTACTATGGTTCACCCCTCCACTTT.

The chain employs TRBV25-1 and TRBJ2-2; D uncertain. The CDR3 has 14 amino acids. V was pared by 6 bases and J by 2 bases, with 10 bases between. Looked up from germline, CDR1 is MGHDK and CDR2 is SYGVNS. CDR3 residues: CASSPDPNTGELFF. The CDR3 nucleotides are TGTGCCAGCAGCCCCGACCCCAACACCGGGGAGCTGTTTTTT.

This clonotype was recorded at least ten times. The chain has TRBV15 and TRBJ1-3, with 7 bases lining up with TRBD1. The junction had 2 bases not matched to a gene; V was cut back by 3 bases and J by 3 bases. CDR3 length: 14 amino acids. Germline V lookup: CDR1 LNHNV, CDR2 YYDKDF (reference sequence). The CDR3 nucleotides are TGTGCCACCAGCAGGGGGGACAGTGGAAACACCATATATTTT. It is translated as CATSRGDSGNTIYF. Using reference TRBV15 and TRBJ1-3 for the parts outside the CDR3, the full variable domain is DAMVIQNPRYQVTQFGKPVTLSCSQTLNHNVMYWYQQKSSQAPKLLFHYYDKDFNNEADTPDNFQSRRPNTSFCFLDIRSPGLGDTAMYLCATSRGDSGNTIYFGEGSWLTVV.

The chain couples TRBV24-1 to TRBJ1-5, with D possibly matching TRBD1 (6 bases). This CDR3 has 15 amino acids. V was shortened by 11 bases and J by 6 bases, with 22 bases between the two germline ends. CDR1 is KGHDR, CDR2 SFDVKD, per germline. In DNA form, the CDR3 reads TGTGCCAGCAGCCCTACAGGGATCGTCGGTCAGCCCCAGCATTTT. This gives the protein CASSPTGIVGQPQHF.

The chain combines TRBV9 with TRBJ1-1; 7 bases are shared with TRBD1. Germline trimming cut 3 bases from V and 6 bases from J; bases unmatched to any gene: 5. Germline CDR1 is SGDLS and CDR2 is YYNGEE. The CDR3 sequence is 13 residues long. CDR3 loop: CASSDRTGAEAFF. The CDR3 DNA reads as TGTGCCAGCAGCGACAGGACAGGTGCTGAAGCTTTCTTT. The whole variable domain, filled in from reference TRBV9 and TRBJ1-1, reads DSGVTQTPKHLITATGQRVTLRCSPRSGDLSVYWYQQSLDQGLQFLIQYYNGEERAKGNILERFSAQQFPDLHSELNLSSLELGDSALYFCASSDRTGAEAFFGQGTRLTVV.

The count of this clonotype is one. The chain links TRBV29-1 to TRBJ2-1; D might be TRBD1 or TRBD2, each matching 5 bases. From germline, CDR1 is SQVTM and CDR2 ANQGSEA. The CDR3 runs 13 residues. Trimming took 0 bases from V and 5 from J, leaving 8 bases between them. The CDR3 sequence is CSVEEGRDNEQFF. The CDR3 bases are TGCAGCGTTGAAGAGGGGCGGGACAATGAGCAGTTCTTC.

This chain's CDR3 is CSAGQGGGSSEQYF. Written as DNA, the CDR3 is TGCAGTGCTGGACAGGGAGGTGGATCGTCCGAGCAGTACTTC. The J gene is TRBJ2-7, the V gene TRBV20-1; TRBD1 agrees at 8 bases. Losses at the gene ends were 5 bases for V and 6 bases for J; bases not matched to a gene: 12. Germline CDR1 reads DFQATT; CDR2 reads SNEGSKA (reference sequence). The CDR3 has 14 residues.

Note on this clonotype: It may be a read error: a sequence one base away is much more abundant. This chain links TRBV7-3 with TRBJ2-5; TRBD2 matches 9 bases. CDR3 length equals 16 residues. Germline CDR1 and CDR2: SGHTA and FQGTGA. CDR3 DNA: TGTGCCGGCAGCCCCCCGGGCGGGAGGGCCGAAGAGACCCAGTACTTC. Residues: CAGSPPGGRAEETQYF.

V and J are TRBV29-1 and TRBJ2-7, with 7 bases identical to TRBD2. The length of the CDR3 is 14 residues. From germline, CDR1 is SQVTM and CDR2 ANQGSEA. V shed 4 bases and J 0 bases; nucleotides not matched to a gene: 6. The CDR3 sequence is CSVASAGVSYEQYF. The CDR3 DNA sequence: TGCAGCGTTGCCTCGGCGGGAGTCTCCTACGAGCAGTACTTC.

The CDR3 DNA follows: TGTGCCAGCAGCCACCACGGGACAGGGTGGATTAGCAATCAGCCCCAGCATTTT. Translation: CASSHHGTGWISNQPQHF. V and J are TRBV10-3 and TRBJ1-5; TRBD1 aligns across 9 bases. V gave up 10 bases and J gave up 0 bases; unmatched junction bases: 16. The CDR3 loop spans 18 amino acids. Per germline, CDR1 ENHRY and CDR2 SYGVKD.

This clonotype was detected ten times or more. The J gene is TRBJ2-7, the V gene TRBV7-6; a weak D match, TRBD1 (6 bases). Trimming pared 1 base from V and 4 bases from J, leaving 11 bases between. CDR3 length: 14 residues. The V gene's germline CDR1 is SGHVS and CDR2 FNYEAQ. The CDR3, as DNA: TGTGCCAGCAGCTTAGACAGGGCTATTTACGAGCAGTACTTC. Protein sequence: CASSLDRAIYEQYF.

This clonotype has ten or more counts. The V call is TRBV10-3, the J call TRBJ2-7, with 13 bases aligning to TRBD2. Unmatched junction bases numbered 7, after V lost 10 bases and J lost 4 bases. This CDR3 comprises 14 residues. Germline V gene lookup returns CDR1 ENHRY and CDR2 SYGVKD. The CDR3 sequence: CATTATSGGYEQYF. DNA of the CDR3: TGTGCCACCACCGCGACTAGCGGGGGGTACGAGCAGTACTTC.

This clonotype was found a few times. CDR3 in amino acids: CASSPGGNSNQPQHF. The CDR3 DNA reads TGTGCCAGCAGCCCCGGAGGGAATAGCAATCAGCCCCAGCATTTT. This chain uses TRBV7-9 with TRBJ1-5; no clear D gene. This CDR3 spans 15 amino acids. V lost 5 bases and J lost 0, with 11 bases in between. Germline loops: CDR1 SEHNR, CDR2 FQNEAQ (reference sequence).

A few counts support this clonotype. The chain carries TRBV5-6 and TRBJ1-2, with TRBD1 as a possible D gene (6 bases). Germline values: CDR1 SGHDT, CDR2 YYEEEE. Between the trimmed V and J ends, which lost 4 bases and 0 bases, there was a span of 13 bases. The CDR3 spans 15 residues. CDR3 residues: CASSVWGAANYGYTF. The CDR3 DNA reads as TGTGCCAGCAGCGTCTGGGGGGCAGCTAACTATGGCTACACCTTC.

The chain employs TRBV7-8 and TRBJ1-4, with 9 bases lining up with TRBD1. The ends lost 1 base at V and 13 bases at J; junction bases unmatched: 16. The CDR3 has 17 residues. The germline CDR1 and CDR2 sequences are SGHVS and FQNEAQ. The CDR3 DNA reads as TGTGCCAGCAGCTTAGGGACAGGGGTGAACACTGACGATGGACTGTTTTTT. Residues: CASSLGTGVNTDDGLFF.

The rearrangement uses TRBV25-1 and TRBJ2-7; possibly TRBD1 or TRBD2 for D (5 bases each). V was pared by 4 bases and J by 4 bases, with 17 bases between. CDR1 and CDR2 from the germline V gene are MGHDK and SYGVNS. The CDR3 is 15 residues long. The CDR3 reads CASSGGQGILYEQYF. The DNA of the CDR3 is TGTGCCAGCAGTGGCGGGCAGGGTATTCTTTACGAGCAGTACTTC.

At least ten counts were recorded for this clonotype. The J gene is TRBJ1-1, the V gene TRBV3-1, with D possibly matching TRBD1 (6 bases). There are 14 residues in the CDR3. Germline V gene lookup returns CDR1 LGHDT and CDR2 YNNKEL (reference sequence). The V and J ends lost 4 bases and 1 base respectively, with 10 bases between them. DNA of the CDR3: TGTGCCAGCAGCCCGCTGGACAGGAACACTGAAGCTTTCTTT. Translation: CASSPLDRNTEAFF.

Ten or more counts support this clonotype. V usage is TRBV7-2 and J usage is TRBJ1-2, with TRBD1 as a possible D gene (5 bases). Germline assignment: CDR1 SGHTA and CDR2 FQGNSA. The CDR3 is 14 residues long. The V gene lost 5 bases and the J gene lost 4 bases, with 14 bases spanning the gap. The CDR3 DNA sequence: TGTGCCAGCAGCCGACCAGGGTTTTTCTATGGCTACACCTTC. Residues: CASSRPGFFYGYTF.

This clonotype was seen once. The rearrangement joins TRBV2 to TRBJ2-5, with TRBD2 matching 10 bases. The germline V gene encodes CDR1 SNHLY and CDR2 FYNNEI. The CDR3 consists of 18 residues. Trimming took 5 bases from V and 9 from J; bases not matched to a gene: 21. CDR3 loop: CASSYGWASGSAPRPQYF. In DNA form, the CDR3 reads TGTGCCAGCAGTTACGGATGGGCTAGCGGGAGCGCCCCCCGGCCCCAGTACTTC.

This clonotype appeared once. The chain has TRBV29-1 and TRBJ1-2; TRBD1 matches at 8 bases. The length of the CDR3 is 12 residues. Germline CDR1 SQVTM, CDR2 ANQGSEA. V was clipped by 7 bases and J by 4 bases; unmatched bases: 5. CDR3 loop: CSGVTGGYGYTF. CDR3 sequence (DNA): TGCAGCGGTGTAACAGGGGGCTATGGCTACACCTTC.

This clonotype was detected ten times or more. The V call is TRBV15, the J call TRBJ2-7, with 9 bases aligning to TRBD2. Trimming took 1 base from V and 3 from J; bases not matched to a gene: 1. There are 14 residues in the CDR3. From germline, CDR1 is LNHNV and CDR2 YYDKDF (reference sequence). The CDR3: CATSRGGRVYEQYF. CDR3 sequence (DNA): TGTGCCACCAGCAGAGGCGGGAGGGTCTACGAGCAGTACTTC.

The chain is built from TRBV9 and TRBJ2-3; 9 positions agree with TRBD2. Per the germline V gene, CDR1 is SGDLS and CDR2 is YYNGEE. With V trimmed by 0 bases and J by 5 bases, 10 bases remained unmatched. The CDR3 is 17 amino acids. The CDR3 DNA reads as TGTGCCAGCAGCGTAGCTGGCGGGGGGGCCGTGGAAGATACGCAGTATTTT. It is translated as CASSVAGGGAVEDTQYF.